This is a list of T cell receptor beta chains from one sample in a study of graft-versus-host responses after intestinal transplantation. These TCRs are of unknown antigen specificity. Clones were sequenced by immunoSEQ multiplex PCR, and TCRdb holds only the in-frame ones, with some missing. The table records around 95,000 clones, approximately 84% of them present only once. This material consisted of unstimulated CD4+ T cells sorted from spleen or lymph node cells, taken before transplant. The receptors were sampled from a human donor who was the organ donor for an intestinal transplant. The CDR3 runs from the conserved cysteine through the conserved F or W. D genes are given only for firm matches. Size values are once, few and many counts, or a class for expanded clones, and some rows have none.

clone_size j_call d_call v_call cdr3_nt cdr3_aa
NA TRBJ2-7 NA TRBV7-3 TGTGCCAGCAGCCGTTCCCGGGGAGATGAGCAGTACTTC CASSRSRGDEQYF
once TRBJ1-4 TRBD1 TRBV30 TGTGCCTGGAGTACTCGGACAGGGGGCCGTGAAAAACTGTTTTTT CAWSTRTGGREKLFF
NA TRBJ1-4 NA TRBV6-4 TGTGCCAGCAGGAAATCGAGCTCAACTAATGAAAAACTGTTTTTT CASRKSSSTNEKLFF
NA TRBJ1-2 NA TRBV7-2 TGTGCCAGCAGCCCTAGTCCCCCCAACTATGGCTACACCTTC CASSPSPPNYGYTF
NA TRBJ2-5 TRBD2 TRBV25-1 TGTGCCAGCAGTGAATCGGCTAGCGGGGGTGGGACCCAGTACTTC CASSESASGGGTQYF
NA TRBJ2-3 NA TRBV4-1 TGCGCCAGCAGCCAAGAATCTGGGGGGGCCGATATGAATACGCAGTATTTT CASSQESGGADMNTQYF
NA TRBJ1-1 NA TRBV5-1 TGCGCCAGCAGCTCGGGATTCGAGATGAACACTGAAGCTTTCTTT CASSSGFEMNTEAFF
few TRBJ2-2 NA TRBV19 TGTGCCAGCCGGCGGGTTACAGGCGGGGAGCTGTTTTTT CASRRVTGGELFF
once TRBJ2-7 TRBD1 TRBV30 TGTGCCTGGGGGACAGGGGTTACCTACGAGCAGTACTTC CAWGTGVTYEQYF
NA TRBJ2-3 TRBD2 TRBV4-1 TGCGCCAGCAGCCAAGACGATGGACTAGCGGGGTTCACAGATACGCAGTATTTT CASSQDDGLAGFTDTQYF
NA TRBJ1-2 TRBD1 TRBV7-3 TGTGCCAGCAGCTTAGACCCAGGGGGTTATGGCTACACCTTC CASSLDPGGYGYTF
NA TRBJ2-5 NA TRBV7-3 TGTGCCAGCAGCTTAACGGGGCAGGGGCGTGAGCAGTACTTC CASSLTGQGREQYF
NA TRBJ1-2 TRBD1 TRBV5-6 TGTGCCAGCAGCTTTACCTGGACAGGCGCTAACTATGGCTACACCTTC CASSFTWTGANYGYTF
NA TRBJ2-5 TRBD1 TRBV5-1 TGCGCCAGCAGCCATGGACAGGGGCGGGAGACCCAGTACTTC CASSHGQGRETQYF
NA TRBJ2-1 TRBD2 TRBV4-2 TGTGCCAGCAGCCAAGGAGGGGCGGCGGGGGATGAGCAGTTCTTC CASSQGGAAGDEQFF
NA TRBJ2-7 NA TRBV6-9 TGTGCCAGCAGGAGGGACACTTCCTACGAGCAGTACTTC CASRRDTSYEQYF
once TRBJ1-4 TRBD1 TRBV5-5 TGTGCCAGCAGCTTGGGGACAGGGGGAAGGGAAAAACTGTTTTTT CASSLGTGGREKLFF
NA TRBJ2-3 NA TRBV6-1 TGTGCCAGCAGTGATGGACGGGCCCGCAGCACAGATACGCAGTATTTT CASSDGRARSTDTQYF
NA TRBJ2-1 NA TRBV28 TGTGCCAGCAGTCCACTAGTGAGGTCCTACAATGAGCAGTTCTTC CASSPLVRSYNEQFF
NA TRBJ2-3 TRBD2 TRBV5-1 TGCGCCAGCATCGACCGGACTAGCGGGGGAAGCACAGATACGCAGTATTTT CASIDRTSGGSTDTQYF
NA TRBJ2-5 NA TRBV7-2 TGTGCCAGCAGCTTCAATTTTCGAGAGACCCAGTACTTC CASSFNFRETQYF
NA TRBJ1-1 NA TRBV2 TGTGCCAGCAGTGTCCAGGGGAACACTGAAGCTTTCTTT CASSVQGNTEAFF
once TRBJ1-2 NA TRBV27 TGTGCCAGCAGTCCCCTTGGGGGTTACGGGGGCCTTAATGGCTACACCTTC CASSPLGGYGGLNGYTF
NA TRBJ2-3 NA TRBV27 TGTGCCAGCAGCCGTGTATCAGGGGTAGGCACAGATACGCAGTATTTT CASSRVSGVGTDTQYF
NA TRBJ1-1 TRBD1 TRBV5-1 TGCGCCAGCAGCAAACCGACAGGGTTTAAGAACACTGAAGCTTTCTTT CASSKPTGFKNTEAFF
NA TRBJ1-4 NA TRBV18 TGTGCCAGCTCACAAAGTCAGCAGGGCAATGAAAAACTGTTTTTT CASSQSQQGNEKLFF
NA TRBJ2-1 NA TRBV28 TGTGCCAGCACCTTCTACAATGAGCAGTTCTTC CASTFYNEQFF
NA TRBJ1-5 NA TRBV10-2 TGCGCCAGCTCGACGGCTCATCAGCCCCAGCATTTT CASSTAHQPQHF
once TRBJ2-2 NA TRBV7-9 TGTGCCAGCAGACTCCTGGAGTCCGGGGAGCTGTTTTTT CASRLLESGELFF
NA TRBJ2-5 TRBD1 TRBV30 TGTGCCTGGAGTCCAAACAGGGGGCGGCAAGAGACCCAGTACTTC CAWSPNRGRQETQYF
NA TRBJ2-3 NA TRBV7-2 TGTGCCAGCAGCTCGGGACGGGCTCAAGTGCCGCAGTATTTT CASSSGRAQVPQYF
NA TRBJ1-6 NA TRBV10-3 TGTGCCATCAGTTATGATCCAGGGATCAATTCACCCCTCCACTTT CAISYDPGINSPLHF
once TRBJ2-5 NA TRBV18 TGTGCCAGCTCACCGTACCCAACGGTACAAGAGACCCAGTACTTC CASSPYPTVQETQYF
many TRBJ1-6 NA TRBV6-4 TGTGCCAGCAGTGACAGGGATAATTCACCCCTCCACTTT CASSDRDNSPLHF